This entry features one TCR beta chain sequence. The data derive from a study of beta chain features in type 1 diabetes. Germline lookup yields CDR1 SGHDN and CDR2 FVKESK. V was clipped by 4 bases and J by 1 base, with 7 bases between them. The CDR3 contains 13 residues. CD4+ naive, central memory, regulatory and stem cell-like memory subsets were isolated by sorting on CD45RO/CCR7/CD25/CD127/CD95/CD27. Investigators reverse transcribed all isolated RNA, so they sequenced expressed TCRB transcripts. The method was immunoSEQ multiplex PCR; TCRdb's version includes in-frame clones alone and lacks a portion of them. This sample has almost 350,000 clones, with about 20% found just once.

Sample: naive CD4+ T cells from blood. The chain joins TRBV14 to TRBJ1-1; a possible D gene is TRBD1 (6 bases). The TCR comes from a woman younger than 30 in good health. CDR3 region: CASSRGQNTEAFF. DNA of the CDR3: TGTGCCAGCAGCCGGGGACAGAACACTGAAGCTTTCTTT.